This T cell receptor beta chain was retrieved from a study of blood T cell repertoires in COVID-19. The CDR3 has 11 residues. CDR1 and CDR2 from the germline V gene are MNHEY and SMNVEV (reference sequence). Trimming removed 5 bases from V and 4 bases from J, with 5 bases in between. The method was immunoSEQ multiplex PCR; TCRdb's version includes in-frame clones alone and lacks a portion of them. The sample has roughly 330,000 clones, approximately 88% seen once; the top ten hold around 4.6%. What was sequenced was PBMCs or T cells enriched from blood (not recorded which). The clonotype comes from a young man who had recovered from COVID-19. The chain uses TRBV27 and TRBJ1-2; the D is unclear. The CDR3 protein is CASSRGYGYTF. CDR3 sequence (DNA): TGTGCCAGCAGTCGAGGCTATGGCTACACCTTC.